The 21 T cell receptor beta chains presented below share a single source sample, sequenced in a study of blood T cell repertoires in COVID-19. Produced via immunoSEQ multiplex PCR; TCRdb's table is partial and in-frame only. The sample contains 150,000 or so clones, roughly 88% of which appear only once. The sample taken for sequencing was peripheral blood. The origin of the receptors is a woman in her sixties or seventies with COVID-19, enrolled during active disease.

The chain combines TRBV3-1 (or the pseudogene TRBV3-2) with TRBJ2-7; the D gene is possibly TRBD2 (6 bases). The germline gives CDR1 LGHDT, CDR2 YNNKEL (reference sequence). V dropped 0 bases and J dropped 9 bases, with 6 bases sitting between them. CDR3 length: 11 residues. This chain's CDR3 is CASSQEGGQYF. In DNA form, the CDR3 reads TGTGCCAGCAGCCAAGAGGGGGGGCAGTACTTC.

J is TRBJ2-1 and V is TRBV24-1; D perhaps matches TRBD2 (6 bases). Germline V CDR1 and CDR2: KGHDR, SFDVKD. The V and J ends lost 1 base and 8 bases respectively, with 20 bases between them. This CDR3 region has 17 residues. CDR3 residues: CATSDFSTSRGGDEQFF. CDR3 bases: TGTGCCACCAGTGATTTTAGTACTAGCCGGGGAGGCGATGAGCAGTTCTTC.

The chain employs TRBV10-3 and TRBJ2-2; the D gene is possibly TRBD2 (6 bases). Trimming removed 7 bases at V and 2 bases at J, with 11 bases between. The CDR3 consists of 14 residues. Germline-derived CDR1 and CDR2 are ENHRY and SYGVKD. This chain's CDR3 is CAITRETNTGELFF. DNA of the CDR3: TGTGCCATCACTCGGGAGACCAACACCGGGGAGCTGTTTTTT.

The chain couples TRBV6-5 to TRBJ2-5; possibly TRBD2 for D (6 bases). V was cut by 6 bases and J by 5 bases, with 16 bases left in between. The CDR3 has 14 residues. Germline lookup yields CDR1 MNHEY and CDR2 SVGAGI. CDR3 in DNA: TGTGCCAGCAGGGACTATTCAGGGTCGGAGACCCAGTACTTC. This sequence encodes CASRDYSGSETQYF.

The chain uses TRBV6-2 or TRBV6-3 and TRBJ2-2; TRBD1 agrees at 7 bases. After removal of 7 bases from V and 7 bases from J, the junction contained 6 bases not matched to a gene. The CDR3 covers 13 residues. Germline V lookup: CDR1 MNHEY, CDR2 SVGEGT. The CDR3 reads CASNPGGGGELFF. The CDR3 DNA follows: TGTGCCAGCAACCCAGGGGGTGGCGGGGAGCTGTTTTTT.

This sequence joins TRBV7-8 and TRBJ1-3, with a possible D match to TRBD1 (6 bases). Trimming stripped 1 base from V and 2 bases from J, with 9 bases between. Germline V gene sequence: CDR1 SGHVS, CDR2 FQNEAQ. This CDR3 comprises 15 residues. In nucleotides, the CDR3 is TGTGCCAGCAGCTTAGTGGGGGCCCCTGGAAACACCATATATTTT. It encodes CASSLVGAPGNTIYF.

This chain uses TRBV11-2 with TRBJ1-3; 7 nucleotides agree with TRBD1. This CDR3 is built from 14 residues. Per germline, CDR1 SGHAT and CDR2 FQNNGV. Trimming at V came to 5 bases and at J to 8 bases, leaving 9 bases not matched to a gene. This CDR3 is CASSATGELDTIYF. The CDR3 DNA follows: TGTGCCAGCAGCGCTACAGGGGAGTTGGACACCATATATTTT.

Worth noting for this clone: Compared with germline, one end of the junction differs, possibly owing to a read error. This sequence joins TRBV7-7 and TRBJ2-5; perhaps TRBD2 as D (5 bases). Germline loops: CDR1 SSHAT, CDR2 FNYEAQ (reference sequence). There are 15 residues in the CDR3. In DNA, the CDR3 is TGTGCTAGCAGCTTCTCCTGGACGGGGCAAGAGACCCAGTACTTC. Translation: CASSFSWTGQETQYF. Together with reference TRBV7-7 and TRBJ2-5, the CDR3 gives the full variable domain: GAGVSQSPRYKVTKRGQDVTLRCDPISSHATLYWYQQALGQGPEFLTYFNYEAQPDKSGLPSDRFSAERPEGSISTLTIQRTEQRDSAMYRCASSFSWTGQETQYFGPGTRLLVL.

The rearrangement links TRBV3-1 (or the pseudogene TRBV3-2) to TRBJ2-4; a weak D match, TRBD1 (5 bases). CDR1 and CDR2 (germline): LGHDT, YNNKEL (reference sequence). The V and J ends lost 1 base and 0 bases respectively, with 13 bases between them. The CDR3 covers 17 residues. CDR3 nucleotides: TGTGCCAGCAGCCAAGGTCTGGGGCGACTAGCCAAAAACATTCAGTACTTC. Protein: CASSQGLGRLAKNIQYF.

The chain recombines TRBV10-3 with TRBJ1-2, with D unclear. CDR1 is ENHRY, CDR2 SYGVKD, per germline. Deletions cut 3 bases from V and 5 bases from J, with 10 bases between. This CDR3 has 13 residues. The DNA of the CDR3 is TGTGCCATCAGTGACCCGACTGTGTATGGCTACACCTTC. Translated: CAISDPTVYGYTF.

This clone was seen a single time. V and J are TRBV12-5 and TRBJ2-1; tentatively, D is TRBD2 (6 bases). Trimming pared 6 bases from V and 9 bases from J, leaving 21 bases between. This CDR3 region has 15 residues. Germline-derived CDR1 and CDR2 are LGHNT and FRNRAP. The CDR3 spells CASGPGRQGLGEQFF. DNA for the CDR3: TGTGCTAGTGGCCCGGGGAGGCAGGGTCTCGGTGAGCAGTTCTTC.

This CDR3 reads CASKITQGGETQYF. The CDR3 DNA reads TGTGCCAGCAAAATAACCCAGGGCGGAGAGACCCAGTACTTC. The chain uses TRBV2 and TRBJ2-5; TRBD1 might be the D (5 bases). The CDR3 has 14 amino acids. Trimming removed 7 bases at V and 4 bases at J, with 16 bases between. Germline V gene data show CDR1 as SNHLY and CDR2 as FYNNEI.

The chain is built from TRBV29-1 and TRBJ1-4, with D maybe TRBD1 (6 bases). V shed 2 bases and J shed 6 bases, with 13 bases lying between them. Germline lookup yields CDR1 SQVTM and CDR2 ANQGSEA. This CDR3 region has 14 residues. The CDR3 loop reads CSVEYRDRDEKLFF. The DNA of the CDR3 is TGCAGCGTTGAATACAGGGACCGGGATGAAAAACTGTTTTTT.

V and J are TRBV19 and TRBJ2-6, with D unclear. The CDR3 extends over 12 amino acids. V dropped 5 bases and J dropped 9 bases, with 8 bases sitting between them. Germline V CDR1 and CDR2: LNHDA, SQIVND (reference sequence). CDR3 region: CASSPSVNVLTF. For the CDR3, the DNA is TGTGCCAGTAGTCCCAGCGTCAACGTCCTGACTTTC.

The chain uses TRBV7-9 and TRBJ1-2; 8 bases are a match to TRBD1. The germline gives CDR1 SEHNR, CDR2 FQNEAQ (reference sequence). The CDR3 is made up of 13 amino acids. Germline trimming cut 5 bases from V and 7 bases from J; bases unmatched to any gene: 6. The CDR3 loop reads CASSPDREVGYTF. CDR3 nucleotide sequence: TGTGCCAGCAGCCCGGACAGGGAAGTTGGCTACACCTTC. The full variable domain, in which reference TRBV7-9 and TRBJ1-2 provide the parts outside the CDR3, is DTGVSQNPRHKITKRGQNVTFRCDPISEHNRLYWYRQTLGQGPEFLTYFQNEAQLEKSRLLSDRFSAERPKGSFSTLEIQRTEQGDSAMYLCASSPDREVGYTFGSGTRLTVV.

V is TRBV30 and J is TRBJ2-5; the match to TRBD2 covers 10 bases. Per germline, CDR1 GTSNPN and CDR2 SVGIG (reference sequence). CDR3 length: 13 residues. The trim removed 2 bases at V and 6 bases at J, leaving 3 bases unmatched. CDR3 nucleotides: TGTGCCTGGAGTAGCGGGGGGGCTAAGACCCAGTACTTC. Amino acids: CAWSSGGAKTQYF.

This chain joins TRBV5-4 and TRBJ2-1; maybe TRBD2 (5 bases). Trimming cost V 5 bases and J 3 bases, with 9 bases left between them. CDR3 length: 13 amino acids. CDR1 SGHNT and CDR2 YYREEE come from the germline V gene (reference sequence). CDR3 region: CASSKDFYNEQFF. The CDR3 nucleotides read TGTGCCAGCAGTAAGGACTTCTACAATGAGCAGTTCTTC.

CDR3 sequence (DNA): TGTGCCAGCAGCTACGGGGGTGGCAATGAGCAGTTCTTC. Protein: CASSYGGGNEQFF. V usage is TRBV13 and J usage is TRBJ2-1, with TRBD2 as a possible D gene (6 bases). The CDR3 is made up of 13 amino acids. The V end lost 4 bases, the J end lost 6 bases, and 10 bases lay between the germline ends. Looked up from germline, CDR1 is PRHDT and CDR2 is FYEKMQ (reference sequence).

The rearrangement links TRBV11-2 to TRBJ2-1; 8 bases fit TRBD2. J lost 8 bases, V lost 1 base, and 7 bases had no gene match. The CDR3 length is 15 residues. The germline gives CDR1 SGHAT, CDR2 FQNNGV. The CDR3 nucleotides are TGTGCCAGCAGCTTAGGAACTAGCGGCAACGATGAGCAGTTCTTC. The encoded protein is CASSLGTSGNDEQFF.

The chain employs TRBV5-1 and TRBJ2-7, with 7 bases aligning to TRBD1. Germline CDR1 is SGHRS and CDR2 is YFSETQ. V trimming: 6 bases; J trimming: 0 bases; junction bases outside the gene matches: 6. The CDR3 totals 14 residues. CDR3 protein: CASMVGTVSYEQYF. CDR3 nucleotides: TGCGCCAGCATGGTTGGGACAGTCTCCTACGAGCAGTACTTC.

Only one count was recorded for this clone. The chain employs TRBV2 and TRBJ1-1; D gene unclear. V was shortened by 8 bases and J by 2 bases, with 12 bases between the two germline ends. The CDR3 is 13 amino acids. The germline CDR1 and CDR2 sequences are SNHLY and FYNNEI. The CDR3 coding sequence is TGTGCCAGCCAACCAGATACAAACACTGAAGCTTTCTTT. Translation gives CASQPDTNTEAFF.